This T cell receptor (beta chain) was identified during a study of T cells in localized non-small cell lung cancer. This clone is categorized as medium-sized. Its antigen remains unidentified. Free of atypia, the adjacent lung was collected at least 2 cm away from the tumor margin. Study findings and constraints: Uninvolved neighboring lung showed the greatest T cell clonality, exceeding tumor. Of the top 100 tumor clones, median roughly 60 were in adjacent lung, 25 to 30 among its top 100.

Germline CDR1 reads SGDLS; CDR2 reads YYNGEE. This CDR3 comprises 15 residues. The V end lost 0 bases, the J end lost 1 base, and 8 bases lay between the germline ends. Sequenced by immunoSEQ multiplex PCR; TCRdb stores in-frame clones only, minus some. The sample contains about 1,500 clones, approximately 20% of which appear only once. Sequencing was performed on normal lung tissue next to the tumor, taken before any cancer treatment. The clonotype comes from a female donor of 60 years or more with stage I lung adenocarcinoma. This chain joins TRBV9 and TRBJ1-5; D call uncertain. CDR3 sequence reads: CASSVEGGSNQPQHF. The CDR3 DNA reads as TGTGCCAGCAGCGTAGAGGGAGGGAGCAATCAGCCCCAGCATTTT.